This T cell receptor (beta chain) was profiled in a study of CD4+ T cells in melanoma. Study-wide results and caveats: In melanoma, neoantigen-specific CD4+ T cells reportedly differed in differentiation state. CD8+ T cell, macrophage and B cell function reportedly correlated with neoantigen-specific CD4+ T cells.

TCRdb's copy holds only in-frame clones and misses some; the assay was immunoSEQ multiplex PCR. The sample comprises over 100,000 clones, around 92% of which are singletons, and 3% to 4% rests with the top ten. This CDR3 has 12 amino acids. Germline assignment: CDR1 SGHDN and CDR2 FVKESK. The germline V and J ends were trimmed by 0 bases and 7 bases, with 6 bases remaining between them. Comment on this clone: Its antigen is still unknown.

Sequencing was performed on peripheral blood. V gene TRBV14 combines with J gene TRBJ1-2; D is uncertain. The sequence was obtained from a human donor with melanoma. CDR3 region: CASSQDTAGYTF. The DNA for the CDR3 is TGTGCCAGCAGCCAAGACACAGCTGGCTACACCTTC.